This T cell receptor beta chain was captured in a study of breast tumors, draining lymph nodes, adjacent tissues. General study findings and limits: Findings are consistent with lymph node origin and intratumoral expansion of most tumor T cells. Tumors had less TCR diversity than lymph nodes, more than nontumor tissue. Data only fit, rather than demonstrated, lymph node origin of most tumor T cells.

TCRdb re-derived calls from the multiplex PCR reads in MiXCR, one entry per CDR3 protein. The sample consists of 60,000 to 75,000 distinct CDR3 sequences, around three fifths of them appearing once. V was shortened by 5 bases and J by 0 bases, with 8 bases between the two germline ends. Germline CDR1 MNHEY, CDR2 SVGAGI. The CDR3 totals 15 residues. A word on this clonotype: Its target is not known.

The source is a female donor with breast cancer. Some clones in this sample may be carry-over from other donors' samples. The chain is built from TRBV6-5 and TRBJ2-6; no firm D call. The sample taken for sequencing was breast tumor tissue. CDR3 amino acids: CASSPPDSGANVLTF. The CDR3 region has the DNA TGTGCCAGCAGTCCTCCCGACTCTGGGGCCAACGTCCTGACTTTC.